These 22 T cell receptor beta chains share one sample of origin, sequenced in a study of memory CD4+ T cells and cytomegalovirus serostatus (dated by TCRdb to the late 2010s). The protocol used for the library was the immunoSEQ multiplex PCR assay. TCRdb obtained this table from immuneACCESS and retained in-frame rearrangements with V and J assigned. These tables miss some clones; where compared with another copy, unresolved V genes account for less than half of the shortfall, and the remainder is unexplained. The sample table contains tens of thousands of clones; only one count was recorded for 75% to 90% of them. The ten largest clones take up more than 0.8% of the sample. Single viable CD3+CD4+CD8-CD45RO+ cells were sorted as memory CD4+ T cells on a FACSAria II. Sample: memory CD4+ T cells from blood. These receptor sequences come from an adult in good health and CMV-seronegative.

The chain recombines TRBV18 with TRBJ2-1; D is uncertain. V was clipped by 5 bases and J by 2 bases, with 4 bases between them. Germline CDR1 and CDR2: KGHSH and LQKENI. This CDR3 contains 12 residues. This chain's CDR3 is CASSYPYNEQFF. The CDR3 DNA sequence: TGTGCCAGCTCATATCCCTACAATGAGCAGTTCTTC. The variable domain in full, with the rest retrieved from reference TRBV18 and TRBJ2-1, is NAGVMQNPRHLVRRRGQEARLRCSPMKGHSHVYWYRQLPEEGLKFMVYLQKENIIDESGMPKERFSAEFPKEGPSILRIQQVVRGDSAAYFCASSYPYNEQFFGPGTRLTVL.

This clone was seen only a few times. The J gene is TRBJ1-3, the V gene TRBV9; D not certain. CDR1 and CDR2 from the germline V gene are SGDLS and YYNGEE. The CDR3 sequence is 15 residues long. V was pared by 4 bases and J by 0 bases, with 11 bases between. The CDR3 region has the DNA TGTGCCAGCAGCCCCCGTCTGGGCTCTGGAAACACCATATATTTT. Its translation is CASSPRLGSGNTIYF.

The V call is TRBV7-9, the J call TRBJ2-3, with TRBD2 matching over 9 bases. V lost 1 base to trimming and J lost 6 bases; unmatched junction nucleotides: 8. This CDR3 is 16 amino acids long. The germline CDR1 and CDR2 sequences are SEHNR and FQNEAQ (reference sequence). This CDR3 is CASSLGLAGSKDTQYF. The CDR3 DNA is TGTGCCAGCAGCTTAGGCCTAGCGGGAAGTAAGGATACGCAGTATTTT.

The chain couples TRBV4-1 to TRBJ2-6; D is perhaps TRBD1 or TRBD2 (5 bases each). The CDR3 extends over 19 amino acids. The V and J ends lost 0 bases and 0 bases respectively, with 15 bases between them. Germline V gene sequence: CDR1 MGHRA, CDR2 YSYEKL. The CDR3 DNA is TGCGCCAGCAGCCAAGATCTTGGGGGTAGCGCCTCTGGGGCCAACGTCCTGACTTTC. As protein: CASSQDLGGSASGANVLTF.

The V and J genes are TRBV4-2 and TRBJ2-7, with D possibly being TRBD1 or TRBD2 (5 bases each). This CDR3 has 17 amino acids. Looked up from germline, CDR1 is LGHNA and CDR2 is YNFKEQ. Trimming took off 4 bases at V and 6 bases at J, with 25 bases between the two ends. This CDR3 reads CASSLHNGGRDAAEQYF. In DNA form, the CDR3 reads TGTGCCAGCAGCCTACACAATGGGGGACGAGACGCCGCCGAGCAGTACTTC.

The chain employs TRBV5-1 and TRBJ2-7; 7 bases are a match to TRBD2. Germline lookup yields CDR1 SGHRS and CDR2 YFSETQ. With V trimmed by 0 bases and J by 3 bases, 6 bases remained unmatched. This CDR3 is built from 15 residues. The CDR3 DNA sequence: TGCGCCAGCAGCTTGGAGGCCGGCGGGGGCTACGAGCAGTACTTC. It translates to CASSLEAGGGYEQYF. The variable domain in full, with the rest retrieved from reference TRBV5-1 and TRBJ2-7, is KAGVTQTPRYLIKTRGQQVTLSCSPISGHRSVSWYQQTPGQGLQFLFEYFSETQRNKGNFPGRFSGRQFSNSRSEMNVSTLELGDSALYLCASSLEAGGGYEQYFGPGTRLTVT.

This clone was detected once. The genes are TRBV4-1 and TRBJ2-4, with D possibly TRBD1 on 6 matching bases. From germline, CDR1 is MGHRA and CDR2 YSYEKL. The ends were cut back, 0 bases at V and 4 bases at J, with 13 bases in the middle. There are 16 residues in the CDR3. The CDR3 here is CASSQDRFQGKNIQYF. The CDR3 DNA follows: TGCGCCAGCAGCCAAGATCGATTCCAGGGGAAAAACATTCAGTACTTC.

The V call is TRBV11-1, the J call TRBJ2-7, with D tentatively TRBD2 (6 bases). The CDR3 spans 14 residues. Germline CDR1 reads SGHAT; CDR2 reads FQDESV (reference sequence). V gave up 0 bases and J gave up 4 bases, with 10 bases separating them. CDR3 sequence (DNA): TGTGCCAGCAGCTTAGCGGGAGGTTTATACGAGCAGTACTTC. Residues: CASSLAGGLYEQYF.

The V and J genes are TRBV7-2 and TRBJ2-6; D unresolved. CDR1 and CDR2 (germline): SGHTA, FQGNSA. V was clipped by 5 bases and J by 1 base, with 18 bases between them. The CDR3 contains 18 residues. The DNA of the CDR3 is TGTGCCAGCAGCGCTAGGAGAAATTTCGGTTCTGGGGCCAACGTCCTGACTTTC. This encodes CASSARRNFGSGANVLTF.

The chain uses TRBV7-3 and TRBJ2-1; D remains unclear. The germline CDR1 and CDR2 sequences are SGHTA and FQGTGA. The CDR3 loop spans 13 amino acids. V shed 3 bases and J shed 8 bases, with 11 bases lying between them. CDR3 sequence: CASSLESWDEQFF. CDR3 in DNA: TGTGCCAGCAGCTTGGAATCTTGGGATGAGCAGTTCTTC.

This clone came up once. This sequence joins TRBV6-1 and TRBJ2-3, with a possible D match to TRBD2 (6 bases). Trimming left V 8 bases short and J 1 base short, with 13 bases between. The germline CDR1 and CDR2 sequences are MNHNS and SASEGT. The CDR3 length is 14 residues. The DNA for the CDR3 is TGTGCCAGCGCCCGGACTACGGGCACAGATACGCAGTATTTT. Translation gives CASARTTGTDTQYF.

The rearrangement uses TRBV5-1 and TRBJ2-1; 9 nucleotides agree with TRBD2. J was trimmed by 4 bases and V by 2 bases; bases with no gene match: 7. The CDR3 covers 16 residues. Germline V gene sequence: CDR1 SGHRS, CDR2 YFSETQ. The CDR3 bases are TGCGCCAGCAGCTTACCGTCCCTAGCGGGGTACAATGAGCAGTTCTTC. Its translation is CASSLPSLAGYNEQFF.

J is TRBJ1-1 and V is TRBV9, with D possibly matching TRBD1 (5 bases). This CDR3 contains 14 residues. V lost 3 bases, J lost 3 bases, and 12 bases lay in between. The germline gives CDR1 SGDLS, CDR2 YYNGEE. The CDR3 sequence is CASSADRGDTEAFF. For the CDR3, the DNA is TGTGCCAGCAGCGCCGACAGAGGAGACACTGAAGCTTTCTTT.

The V call is TRBV5-6, the J call TRBJ2-6; TRBD1 matches at 7 bases. Germline V gene data show CDR1 as SGHDT and CDR2 as YYEEEE. The CDR3 sequence is 18 residues long. The V segment lost 4 bases and the J segment 0 bases; nucleotides outside the gene matches: 10. In nucleotides, the CDR3 is TGTGCCAGCAGCGTCACGACAGGGTTGATCTCTGGGGCCAACGTCCTGACTTTC. Amino acids: CASSVTTGLISGANVLTF.

This clone was recorded a few times. The chain is built from TRBV7-2 and TRBJ1-5; a possible D gene is TRBD1 (6 bases). The CDR3 runs to 15 residues. Germline CDR1 SGHTA, CDR2 FQGNSA. V lost 5 bases, J lost 7 bases, and 18 bases lay in between. CDR3 sequence (DNA): TGTGCCAGCAGCCTTTGGGACAAGGTTATACAGCCCCAGCATTTT. This sequence encodes CASSLWDKVIQPQHF. The full variable domain, with the rest looked up from reference TRBV7-2 and TRBJ1-5, is GAGVSQSPSNKVTEKGKDVELRCDPISGHTALYWYRQSLGQGLEFLIYFQGNSAPDKSGLPSDRFSAERTGGSVSTLTIQRTQQEDSAVYLCASSLWDKVIQPQHFGDGTRLSIL.

This clone was seen more than once but under ten times. The J gene is TRBJ2-6, the V gene TRBV19, with D possibly called TRBD1 or TRBD2 (6 bases each). Germline loops: CDR1 LNHDA, CDR2 SQIVND (reference sequence). The CDR3 spans 15 residues. V was pared by 7 bases and J by 4 bases, with 14 bases between. CDR3 residues: CASKSGASGANVLTF. The CDR3 DNA reads TGTGCCAGTAAGTCGGGGGCCAGCGGGGCCAACGTCCTGACTTTC.

The chain carries TRBV7-2 and TRBJ1-1; D gene uncertain. CDR1 and CDR2 from the germline V gene are SGHTA and FQGNSA. This CDR3 has 13 amino acids. Deletions cut 5 bases from V and 0 bases from J, with 7 bases between. CDR3 coding DNA: TGTGCCAGCAGCCAACACTTGAACACTGAAGCTTTCTTT. It translates to CASSQHLNTEAFF.

This chain connects TRBV27 to TRBJ2-4, with D possibly being TRBD2 (5 bases). Trimming shortened V by 3 bases and J by 0 bases, and 15 bases separated the two germline ends. Per germline, CDR1 MNHEY and CDR2 SMNVEV (reference sequence). The CDR3 spans 17 residues. This CDR3 reads CASSFEGSALAKNIQYF. The CDR3 DNA follows: TGTGCCAGCAGTTTCGAGGGATCGGCCCTAGCCAAAAACATTCAGTACTTC.

This clone is medium-sized within its sample. The CDR3 region is CASSLPRQETQYF. Written as DNA, the CDR3 is TGTGCCAGCAGCTTACCTCGTCAAGAGACCCAGTACTTC. The V call is TRBV7-8, the J call TRBJ2-5, with D unresolved. CDR1 is SGHVS, CDR2 FQNEAQ, per germline. The CDR3 length is 13 residues. Trimming took off 2 bases at V and 2 bases at J, with 6 bases between the two ends.

V usage is TRBV30 and J usage is TRBJ2-2, with a possible D match to TRBD2 (5 bases). V was pared by 0 bases and J by 4 bases, with 9 bases between. The CDR3 has 14 residues. CDR1 GTSNPN and CDR2 SVGIG come from the germline V gene (reference sequence). The DNA for the CDR3 is TGTGCCTGGAGTGTACAAGGGAGCACCGGGGAGCTGTTTTTT. It codes for CAWSVQGSTGELFF.

This clone was seen more than once but under ten times. This rearrangement joins TRBV10-3 to TRBJ1-5; D uncertain. The CDR3 sequence is 14 residues long. Germline CDR1 ENHRY, CDR2 SYGVKD. V gave up 3 bases and J gave up 1 base, with 7 bases separating them. CDR3: CAISESVSNQPQHF. CDR3 coding DNA: TGTGCCATCAGTGAATCAGTGAGCAATCAGCCCCAGCATTTT.

The V call is TRBV11-2, the J call TRBJ1-5, with 8 bases identical to TRBD1. The ends lost 5 bases at V and 5 bases at J; junction bases unmatched: 2. Germline V gene data show CDR1 as SGHAT and CDR2 as FQNNGV. The CDR3 loop spans 13 amino acids. The CDR3 protein is CASSQDRDQPQHF. Here the CDR3 DNA reads TGTGCCAGCAGCCAGGACAGGGATCAGCCCCAGCATTTT.